This T cell receptor (beta chain) originates from a study of CD8 T cells in Susac syndrome (dated by TCRdb to between 2018 and 2021). Regarding the research as a whole: The study used repertoire sequencing to test whether antigen drove CD8+ T cell activation and differentiation in Susac syndrome. General findings and caveats noted by the study authors: The number of individuals in the TCR sequencing and HLA analysis was acknowledged as relatively small.

In regard to this clonotype: The antigen this receptor binds is unknown. Qualities for individual bases were not recorded, and no much larger clone is one base off.

High-throughput TCR beta sequencing profiled peripheral blood CD8+ and CD4+ T cells from healthy donors, Susac syndrome patients and multiple sclerosis patients. The healthy donors served as controls matched for age and sex. CD8+ TEMRA cells were enriched by FACS, while bulk CD8+ and CD4+ T cells were purified by magnetic negative isolation. Blood was collected in EDTA tubes and processed within 24 hours, with PBMCs isolated through density gradient centrifugation. PBMCs intended for TCR sequencing were cryopreserved in liquid nitrogen and were subsequently thawed in a 37 degrees C water bath. The sorted or isolated CD4+, CD8+ and CD8+ TEMRA cells had a purity of 90% or higher. The cysteine opens and the phenylalanine closes a CDR3 of 13 amino acids. Solely the CDR3 DNA is kept, with 39 bases framed from the first base. CDR1 SEHNR and CDR2 FQNEAQ were looked up in the germline V gene (reference sequence). V loses 3 bases, J loses 3 bases, and the germline ends lie 8 bases apart.

RNA was extracted with the RNeasy kit and roughly 0.5 to 1 ug was reverse transcribed using random hexamers. The immunoSEQ multiplex PCR assay, which covers 54 Vbeta and 13 Jbeta segments, was used to amplify TCR beta CDR3 regions. PCR amplification bias was corrected using a synthetic template baseline for primer optimization and computational correction. The authors processed their data as follows. Reads were annotated to V, D and J genes per IMGT and analyzed with immunoSEQ Analyzer, keeping only productive sequences. Clonality was calculated as one minus the Shannon entropy normalized by log2 of the number of productive unique sequences. For each patient and control, public and private clones were evaluated within the 100 most prevalent clones. Clones were defined as Susac-specific when absent from the healthy and MS cohorts, from about 1,100 published viral clones and from other ImmuneACCESS disease sequences. TCRdb reprocessing: public reads trimmed at Q25 with fastp, clones called with MiXCR, in-frame beta chains kept. Rows are combined by CDR3 protein, so each entry shows the most common genes and DNA. These V and J calls rely on TCRdb rather than the paper's analysis. Here the sample has around 200,000 distinct CDR3 sequences; over 85% occur a single time. 0.08% to 0.11% of the sample is in the top ten clones.

This chain joins TRBV7-9 to TRBJ2-5; confidence is insufficient to name the D gene. Sequenced material: CD4+ T cells from PBMCs. The receptor comes from a human donor in good health. The CDR3 sequence is CASSFAGEETQYF. The DNA is TGTGCCAGCAGCTTCGCTGGGGAAGAGACCCAGTACTTC.